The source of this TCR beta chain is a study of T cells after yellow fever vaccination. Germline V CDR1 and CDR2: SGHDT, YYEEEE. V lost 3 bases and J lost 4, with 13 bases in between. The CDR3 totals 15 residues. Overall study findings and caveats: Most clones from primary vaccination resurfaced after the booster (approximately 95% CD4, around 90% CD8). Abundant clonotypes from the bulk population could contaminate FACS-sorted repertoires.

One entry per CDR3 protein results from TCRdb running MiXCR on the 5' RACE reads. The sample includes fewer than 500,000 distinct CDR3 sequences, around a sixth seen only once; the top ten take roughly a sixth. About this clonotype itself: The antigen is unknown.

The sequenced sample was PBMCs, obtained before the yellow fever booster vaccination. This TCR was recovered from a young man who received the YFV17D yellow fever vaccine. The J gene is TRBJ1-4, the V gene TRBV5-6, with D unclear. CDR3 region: CASSSTTRLNEKLFF. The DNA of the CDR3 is TGTGCCAGCAGCTCTACTACCCGACTTAATGAAAAACTGTTTTTT. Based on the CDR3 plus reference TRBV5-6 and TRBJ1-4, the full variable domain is DAGVTQSPTHLIKTRGQQVTLRCSPKSGHDTVSWYQQALGQGPQFIFQYYEEEERQRGNFPDRFSGHQFPNYSSELNVNALLLGDSALYLCASSSTTRLNEKLFFGSGTQLSVL.